A selection of T cell receptor beta chains follows, all from one sample in a study of cytomegalovirus exposure and HLA in healthy donors. Profiled with immunoSEQ multiplex PCR; TCRdb holds only in-frame clones, not every one. Of 85,000 to 130,000 clones in the sample, around 80% were seen once. Material: PBMCs. These receptors were taken from a female donor in good health and CMV-seropositive. The CDR3 runs from the conserved cysteine through the conserved F or W. D genes are given only for firm matches. Clone size, where shown, is once, few, many, or a class for clones that have expanded.

d_call: NA
v_call: TRBV11-2
clone_size: once
j_call: TRBJ2-7
cdr3_nt: TGTGCCAGCAGCTCACATCGGACAGACGCCTACGAGCAGTACTTC
cdr3_aa: CASSSHRTDAYEQYF

d_call: TRBD2
v_call: TRBV5-4
clone_size: NA
j_call: TRBJ2-1
cdr3_nt: TGTGCCAGCAGCATTAGCGGGAGCTCCTACAATGAGCAGTTCTTC
cdr3_aa: CASSISGSSYNEQFF

d_call: NA
v_call: TRBV5-1
clone_size: NA
j_call: TRBJ2-6
cdr3_nt: TGCGCCAGCAGCTACGGCCAATTAACACCAGGCAGCTCTGGGGCCAACGGCCTGACTTTC
cdr3_aa: CASSYGQLTPGSSGANGLTF

d_call: NA
v_call: TRBV29-1
clone_size: NA
j_call: TRBJ2-5
cdr3_nt: TGCAGCGTTGCTAGCGCTTCAGAGACCCAGTACTTC
cdr3_aa: CSVASASETQYF

d_call: TRBD1
v_call: TRBV9
clone_size: NA
j_call: TRBJ2-3
cdr3_nt: TGTGCCAGCAGCGCGGGGGACAGGTCGGCAGATACGCAGTATTTT
cdr3_aa: CASSAGDRSADTQYF

d_call: NA
v_call: TRBV30
clone_size: once
j_call: TRBJ2-1
cdr3_nt: TGTGCCCGCCGGCGCGGAGGGTACAATGAGCAGTTCTTC
cdr3_aa: CARRRGGYNEQFF

d_call: NA
v_call: TRBV18
clone_size: NA
j_call: TRBJ1-1
cdr3_nt: TGTGCCAGCCAGAACACTGAAGCTTTCTTT
cdr3_aa: CASQNTEAFF

d_call: NA
v_call: TRBV28
clone_size: NA
j_call: TRBJ2-7
cdr3_nt: TGTGCCAGCAGTCGCCCCCGGGGGGCCTCCTACGAGCAGTACTTC
cdr3_aa: CASSRPRGASYEQYF

d_call: NA
v_call: TRBV6-5
clone_size: few
j_call: TRBJ1-4
cdr3_nt: TGTGCCAGCAGTTTACCGGGTCCTAATGAAAAACTGTTTTTT
cdr3_aa: CASSLPGPNEKLFF

d_call: TRBD2
v_call: TRBV2
clone_size: NA
j_call: TRBJ2-5
cdr3_nt: TGTGCCAGCAGTGACTCTAGCGGGGGGGATATTCGGGAGAGAGAGACCCAGTACTTC
cdr3_aa: CASSDSSGGDIRERETQYF

d_call: NA
v_call: TRBV9
clone_size: once
j_call: TRBJ1-3
cdr3_nt: TGTGCCAGCAGCGCCTTCTCAGGGTCTGGAAACACCATATATTTT
cdr3_aa: CASSAFSGSGNTIYF

d_call: NA
v_call: TRBV27
clone_size: once
j_call: TRBJ1-2
cdr3_nt: TGTGCCAGCAGAGGCTGGGGGCTTTTGGAGGGCTACACCTTC
cdr3_aa: CASRGWGLLEGYTF

d_call: TRBD1
v_call: TRBV5-1
clone_size: NA
j_call: TRBJ2-3
cdr3_nt: TGCGCCAGCAGCTTGAAGGGGGCGAGCACAGATACGCAGTATTTT
cdr3_aa: CASSLKGASTDTQYF

d_call: NA
v_call: TRBV28
clone_size: NA
j_call: TRBJ2-1
cdr3_nt: TGTGCCAGCGGGGCCCTCGGCAATGAGCAGTTCTTC
cdr3_aa: CASGALGNEQFF

d_call: NA
v_call: TRBV19
clone_size: NA
j_call: TRBJ2-3
cdr3_nt: TGTGCCAGTAGTATGAGACAGGACAACACAGATACGCAGTATTTT
cdr3_aa: CASSMRQDNTDTQYF

d_call: NA
v_call: TRBV10-3
clone_size: NA
j_call: TRBJ1-1
cdr3_nt: TGTGCCATGGGGGGGGGACTGAACACTGAAGCTTTCTTT
cdr3_aa: CAMGGGLNTEAFF

d_call: TRBD2
v_call: TRBV6-4
clone_size: NA
j_call: TRBJ2-1
cdr3_nt: TGTGCCAGCAGCGCGACTAGCGGGAGTTTCAATGAGCAGTTCTTC
cdr3_aa: CASSATSGSFNEQFF

d_call: TRBD2
v_call: TRBV4-1
clone_size: NA
j_call: TRBJ2-7
cdr3_nt: TGCGCCAGCAGCCAAGATCCTCCAACTAGCGGGAGTTCGCGAGAGCAGTACTTC
cdr3_aa: CASSQDPPTSGSSREQYF

d_call: TRBD2
v_call: TRBV11-2
clone_size: NA
j_call: TRBJ2-3
cdr3_nt: TGTGCCAGCAGCCTCCTCGGAGGGTCTAGCGGGAGGGCAGATACGCAGTATTTT
cdr3_aa: CASSLLGGSSGRADTQYF

d_call: TRBD1
v_call: TRBV5-1
clone_size: NA
j_call: TRBJ2-3
cdr3_nt: TGCGCCAGCAGTTTCTCGGACAGGGGCACAGATACGCAGTATTTT
cdr3_aa: CASSFSDRGTDTQYF

d_call: TRBD1
v_call: TRBV15
clone_size: NA
j_call: TRBJ2-7
cdr3_nt: TGTGCCACCAGCAAAGACAGGGGTGCCTACGAGCAGTACTTC
cdr3_aa: CATSKDRGAYEQYF

d_call: NA
v_call: TRBV4-1
clone_size: NA
j_call: TRBJ1-2
cdr3_nt: TGCGCCAGCAGCCAGACCGACAGTACCCCTAACTATGGCTACACCTTC
cdr3_aa: CASSQTDSTPNYGYTF

d_call: TRBD2
v_call: TRBV27
clone_size: NA
j_call: TRBJ2-7
cdr3_nt: TGTGCCAGCAGTTCTAGCGGGGGGTCCTACGAGCAGTACTTC
cdr3_aa: CASSSSGGSYEQYF

d_call: TRBD2
v_call: TRBV5-8
clone_size: once
j_call: TRBJ2-1
cdr3_nt: TGTGCCAGCAGCGAAGGGACTAGCGGTTACAATGAGCAGTTCTTC
cdr3_aa: CASSEGTSGYNEQFF

d_call: TRBD1
v_call: TRBV11-2
clone_size: NA
j_call: TRBJ2-2
cdr3_nt: TGTGCCAGCAGCTTAGTAGGGGGCCGGGTCCGACGAGCTACCGGGGAGCTGTTTTTT
cdr3_aa: CASSLVGGRVRRATGELFF

d_call: NA
v_call: TRBV5-6
clone_size: NA
j_call: TRBJ2-5
cdr3_nt: TGTGCCAGCAGCCCAGGGACAAGAGTTCAAGAGACCCAGTACTTC
cdr3_aa: CASSPGTRVQETQYF